Presented here are 2 T cell receptor beta chains from one specimen sequenced in a study of blood T cell repertoires in COVID-19. The table came from immunoSEQ multiplex PCR; TCRdb's copy has only in-frame clones and leaves some out. Of about 160,000 clones listed, around 90% are singletons. Material for sequencing was peripheral blood. The source of these receptors is a woman aged 55-69 years who had recovered from COVID-19.

This chain joins TRBV11-1 and TRBJ2-7; D unclear. Trimming pared 5 bases from V and 2 bases from J, leaving 13 bases between. The V gene's germline CDR1 is SGHAT and CDR2 FQDESV (reference sequence). This CDR3 has 14 residues. This CDR3 reads CASSPQAATYEQYF. The CDR3 DNA reads TGTGCCAGCAGCCCCCAGGCAGCTACCTACGAGCAGTACTTC.

The CDR3 here is CASSGGSSYNEQFF. The CDR3 region has the DNA TGCGCCAGCAGCGGGGGGAGCTCCTACAATGAGCAGTTCTTC. The chain is built from TRBV10-1 and TRBJ2-1; 7 nucleotides align to TRBD2. Germline V gives CDR1 WNHNN, CDR2 SYGVQD (reference sequence). Trimming at V came to 6 bases and at J to 0 bases, leaving 2 bases not matched to a gene. The CDR3 length is 14 residues.